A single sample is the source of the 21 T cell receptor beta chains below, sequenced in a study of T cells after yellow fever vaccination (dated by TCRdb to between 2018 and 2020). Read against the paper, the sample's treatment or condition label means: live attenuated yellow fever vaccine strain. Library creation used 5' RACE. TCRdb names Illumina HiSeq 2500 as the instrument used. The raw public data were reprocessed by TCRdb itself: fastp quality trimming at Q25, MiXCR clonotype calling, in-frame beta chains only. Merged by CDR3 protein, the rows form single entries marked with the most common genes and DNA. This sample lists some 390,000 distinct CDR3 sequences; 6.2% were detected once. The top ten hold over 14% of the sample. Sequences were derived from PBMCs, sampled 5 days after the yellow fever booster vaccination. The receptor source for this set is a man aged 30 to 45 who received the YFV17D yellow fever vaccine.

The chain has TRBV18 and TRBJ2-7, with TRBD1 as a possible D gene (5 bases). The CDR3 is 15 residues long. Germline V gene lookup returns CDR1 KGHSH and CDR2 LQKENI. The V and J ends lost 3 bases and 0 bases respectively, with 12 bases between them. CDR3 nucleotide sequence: TGTGCCAGCTCACCCCAACAGGAGAGCTCCTACGAGCAGTACTTC. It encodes CASSPQQESSYEQYF.

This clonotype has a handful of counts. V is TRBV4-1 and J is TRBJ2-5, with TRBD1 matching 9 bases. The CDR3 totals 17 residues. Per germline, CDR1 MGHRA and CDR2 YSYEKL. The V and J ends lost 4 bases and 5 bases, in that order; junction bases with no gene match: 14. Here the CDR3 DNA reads TGCGCCAGCAGCCGACGCGTATCCGGGACAGGGCCGGAGACCCAGTACTTC. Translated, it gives CASSRRVSGTGPETQYF.

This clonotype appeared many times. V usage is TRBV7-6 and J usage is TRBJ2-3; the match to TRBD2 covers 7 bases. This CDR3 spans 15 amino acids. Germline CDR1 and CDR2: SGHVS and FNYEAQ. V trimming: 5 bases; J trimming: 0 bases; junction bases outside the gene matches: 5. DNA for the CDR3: TGTGCCAGCAGCACCGGTAGCGGGAGCACAGATACGCAGTATTTT. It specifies CASSTGSGSTDTQYF. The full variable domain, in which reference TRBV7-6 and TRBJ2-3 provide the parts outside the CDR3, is GAGVSQSPRYKVTKRGQDVALRCDPISGHVSLYWYRQALGQGPEFLTYFNYEAQQDKSGLPNDRFSAERPEGSISTLTIQRTEQRDSAMYRCASSTGSGSTDTQYFGPGTRLTVL.

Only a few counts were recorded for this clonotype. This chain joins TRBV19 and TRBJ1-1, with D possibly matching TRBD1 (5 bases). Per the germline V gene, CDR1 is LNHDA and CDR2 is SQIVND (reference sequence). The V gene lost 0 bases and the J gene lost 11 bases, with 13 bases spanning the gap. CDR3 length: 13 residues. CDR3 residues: CASSIEGRRAAFF. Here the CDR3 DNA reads TGTGCCAGTAGTATAGAGGGGCGGCGGGCCGCTTTCTTT.

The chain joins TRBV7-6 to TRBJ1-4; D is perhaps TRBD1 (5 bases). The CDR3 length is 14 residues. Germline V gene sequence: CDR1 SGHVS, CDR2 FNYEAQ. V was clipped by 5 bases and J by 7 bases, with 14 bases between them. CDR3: CASSKGQGGEKLFF. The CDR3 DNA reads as TGTGCCAGCAGCAAAGGCCAGGGAGGTGAAAAACTGTTTTTT.

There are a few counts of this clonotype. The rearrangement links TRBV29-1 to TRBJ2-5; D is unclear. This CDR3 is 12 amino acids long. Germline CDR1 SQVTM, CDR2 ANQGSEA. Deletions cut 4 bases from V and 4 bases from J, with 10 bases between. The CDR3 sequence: CSVGVAGETQYF. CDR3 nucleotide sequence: TGCAGCGTTGGGGTGGCCGGAGAGACCCAGTACTTC.

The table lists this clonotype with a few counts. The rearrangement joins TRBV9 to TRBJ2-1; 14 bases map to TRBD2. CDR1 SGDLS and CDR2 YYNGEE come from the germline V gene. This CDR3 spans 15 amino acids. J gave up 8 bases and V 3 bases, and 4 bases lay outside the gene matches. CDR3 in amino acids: CASSAGTSGRYEQFF. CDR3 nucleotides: TGTGCCAGCAGCGCCGGGACTAGCGGGAGATATGAGCAGTTCTTC.

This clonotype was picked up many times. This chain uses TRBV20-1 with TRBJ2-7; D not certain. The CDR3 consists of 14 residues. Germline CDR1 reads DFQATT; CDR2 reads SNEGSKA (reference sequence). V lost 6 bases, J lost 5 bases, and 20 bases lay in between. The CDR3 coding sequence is TGCAGTGCCACCCGACCCATGCTGAGCGACGAGCAGTACTTC. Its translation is CSATRPMLSDEQYF.

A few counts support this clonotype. The CDR3, as DNA: TGTGCCAGCAGCATTATGACAGGGTACACCGGGGAGCTGTTTTTT. It yields the protein CASSIMTGYTGELFF. V gene TRBV7-9 combines with J gene TRBJ2-2; TRBD1 aligns across 7 bases. With V trimmed by 5 bases and J by 3 bases, 6 bases remained unmatched. The CDR3 spans 15 residues. CDR1 is SEHNR, CDR2 FQNEAQ, per germline (reference sequence). Full variable domain (outside the CDR3, taken from reference TRBV7-9 and TRBJ2-2): DTGVSQNPRHKITKRGQNVTFRCDPISEHNRLYWYRQTLGQGPEFLTYFQNEAQLEKSRLLSDRFSAERPKGSFSTLEIQRTEQGDSAMYLCASSIMTGYTGELFFGEGSRLTVL.

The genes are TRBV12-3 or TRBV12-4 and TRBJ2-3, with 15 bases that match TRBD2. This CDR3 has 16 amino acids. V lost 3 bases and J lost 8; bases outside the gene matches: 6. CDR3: CASSFWTSGRAPTQYF. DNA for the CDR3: TGTGCCAGCAGTTTTTGGACTAGCGGGAGGGCACCTACGCAGTATTTT.

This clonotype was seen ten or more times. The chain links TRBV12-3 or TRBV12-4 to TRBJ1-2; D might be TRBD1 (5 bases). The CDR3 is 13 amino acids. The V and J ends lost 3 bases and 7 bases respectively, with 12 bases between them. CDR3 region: CASSLGGGSGYTF. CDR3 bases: TGTGCCAGCAGTTTGGGGGGGGGAAGTGGCTACACCTTC.

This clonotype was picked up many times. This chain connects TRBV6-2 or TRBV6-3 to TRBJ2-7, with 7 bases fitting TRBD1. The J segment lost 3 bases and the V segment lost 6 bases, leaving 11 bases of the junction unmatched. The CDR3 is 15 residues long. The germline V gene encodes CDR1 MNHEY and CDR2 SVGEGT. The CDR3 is CASSPGTVFFYEQYF. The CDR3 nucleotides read TGTGCCAGCAGCCCCGGGACAGTTTTCTTCTACGAGCAGTACTTC.

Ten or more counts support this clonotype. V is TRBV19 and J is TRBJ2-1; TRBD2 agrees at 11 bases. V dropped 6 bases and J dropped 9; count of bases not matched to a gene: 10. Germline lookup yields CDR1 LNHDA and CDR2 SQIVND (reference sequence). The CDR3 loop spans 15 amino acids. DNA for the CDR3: TGTGCCAGTAGAGAACTAGCGGGAGAAAGGGGTGAGCAGTTCTTC. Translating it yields CASRELAGERGEQFF.

CDR3 amino acids: CSARKSGSGTDTQYF. CDR3 coding DNA: TGCAGTGCTAGGAAGTCTGGTAGCGGCACAGATACGCAGTATTTT. This chain uses TRBV20-1 with TRBJ2-3; D may be TRBD2 (5 bases). The CDR3 runs to 15 residues. V lost 3 bases and J 1 base, leaving 14 bases between the germline ends. Germline values: CDR1 DFQATT, CDR2 SNEGSKA (reference sequence).

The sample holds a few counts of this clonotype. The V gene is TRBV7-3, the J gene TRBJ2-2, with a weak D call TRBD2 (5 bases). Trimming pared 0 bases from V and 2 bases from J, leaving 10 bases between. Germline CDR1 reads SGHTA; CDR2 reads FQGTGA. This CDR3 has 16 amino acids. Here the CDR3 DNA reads TGTGCCAGCAGCTTAACGAGGGCTATAAACACCGGGGAGCTGTTTTTT. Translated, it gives CASSLTRAINTGELFF.

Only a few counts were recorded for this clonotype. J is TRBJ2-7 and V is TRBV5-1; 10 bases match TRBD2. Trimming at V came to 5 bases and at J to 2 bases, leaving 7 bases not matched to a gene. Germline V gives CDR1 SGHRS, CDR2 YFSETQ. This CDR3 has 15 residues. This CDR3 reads CASSDLAGVPYEQYF. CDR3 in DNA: TGCGCCAGCAGTGATCTAGCGGGAGTTCCCTACGAGCAGTACTTC.

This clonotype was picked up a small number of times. DNA for the CDR3: TGCGCCAGCAGCTTGGGGTCGGACTGGATGTACTTC. Translating it yields CASSLGSDWMYF. The J gene is TRBJ2-5, the V gene TRBV5-1; D perhaps matches TRBD2 (5 bases). This CDR3 is built from 12 residues. Trimming took off 0 bases at V and 13 bases at J, with 13 bases between the two ends. Germline assignment: CDR1 SGHRS and CDR2 YFSETQ.

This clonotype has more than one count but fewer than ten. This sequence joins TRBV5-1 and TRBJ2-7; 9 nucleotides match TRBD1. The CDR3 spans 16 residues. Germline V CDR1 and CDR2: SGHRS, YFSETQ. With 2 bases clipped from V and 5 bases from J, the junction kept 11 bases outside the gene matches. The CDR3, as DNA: TGCGCCAGCAGCTTCCTGGGCGGGACAGGGTATAACGAGCAGTACTTC. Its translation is CASSFLGGTGYNEQYF.

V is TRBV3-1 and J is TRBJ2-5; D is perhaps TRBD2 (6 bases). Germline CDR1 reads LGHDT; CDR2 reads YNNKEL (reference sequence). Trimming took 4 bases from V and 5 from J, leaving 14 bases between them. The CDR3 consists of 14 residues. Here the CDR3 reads CASSPSRGGETQYF. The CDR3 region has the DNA TGTGCCAGCAGCCCCTCGCGGGGCGGGGAGACCCAGTACTTC.

As DNA, the CDR3 is TGCAGTGCCGAAGCCGGGGCCGCAGATACGCAGTATTTT. It encodes CSAEAGAADTQYF. The chain recombines TRBV20-1 with TRBJ2-3, with D perhaps TRBD1 or TRBD2 (5 bases each). The CDR3 is made up of 13 amino acids. Per germline, CDR1 DFQATT and CDR2 SNEGSKA (reference sequence). Trimming took 6 bases from V and 4 from J, leaving 14 bases between them.

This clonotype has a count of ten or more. CDR3 DNA sequence: TGCGCCAGCAGCTTGTCCGCACCCTCGAGGAAGTTCTTC. Amino acids: CASSLSAPSRKFF. The chain combines TRBV5-1 with TRBJ2-1; D is undetermined. The CDR3 consists of 13 residues. The V gene lost 1 base and the J gene lost 14 bases, with 16 bases spanning the gap. CDR1 and CDR2 from the germline V gene are SGHRS and YFSETQ.